This is a list of T cell receptor beta chains from one sample in a study of T cells in Graves' hyperthyroidism and ophthalmopathy. TCRdb ran MiXCR on the multiplex PCR reads and lists one entry per CDR3 protein. The table records a few hundred thousand distinct CDR3 sequences, over 15% of them present only once. The sequenced sample was blood. All receptors come from a woman in her late teens or twenties with Graves' hyperthyroidism. CDR3s include the opening cysteine and the closing phenylalanine or tryptophan. The D gene is left open where the match is weak. Some rows have no size entry. The others give once, few or many, or a class for an expanded clone.

V	D	J	size	CDR3	DNA
TRBV27	-	TRBJ1-5	many	CASSFSRSSNQPQHF	TGTGCCAGCAGTTTTTCCAGGTCTAGCAATCAGCCCCAGCATTTT
TRBV6-1	-	TRBJ1-1	many	CASTGQSNTEAFF	TGTGCCAGCACTGGACAGTCGAACACTGAAGCTTTCTTT
TRBV24-1	-	TRBJ2-4	many	CATSDPSGGENIQYF	TGTGCCACCAGTGATCCCTCAGGTGGTGAAAACATTCAGTACTTC
TRBV13	-	TRBJ2-7	many	CASSAWRQTYEQYF	TGTGCCAGCAGCGCCTGGCGGCAGACCTACGAGCAGTACTTC
TRBV13	-	TRBJ2-7	-	CASSLEGPAYEQYF	TGTGCCAGCAGCTTAGAGGGGCCAGCCTACGAGCAGTACTTC
TRBV7-8	-	TRBJ1-1	-	CASSLSRGLGTEAFF	TGTGCCAGCAGCTTAAGTCGGGGTCTGGGCACTGAAGCTTTCTTT
TRBV28	-	TRBJ2-7	many	CASSSPGGASYEQYF	TGTGCCAGCAGTTCCCCAGGGGGGGCGTCCTACGAGCAGTACTTC
TRBV12-3/TRBV12-4	-	TRBJ1-5	once	CASSSTGPHSNQPQHF	TGTGCCAGCAGTTCCACAGGGCCCCACAGCAATCAGCCCCAGCATTTT
TRBV7-2	-	TRBJ1-1	many	CASSPDRVNTEAFF	TGTGCCAGCAGCCCTGACAGAGTGAACACTGAAGCTTTCTTT
TRBV30	-	TRBJ2-7	few	CAWGGSPYEQYF	TGTGCCTGGGGGGGGTCCCCCTACGAGCAGTACTTC
TRBV4-1	TRBD1	TRBJ1-2	few	CASSQEGTAYGYTF	TGCGCCAGCAGCCAAGAAGGGACAGCCTATGGCTACACCTTC
TRBV24-1	-	TRBJ1-5	many	CATSDVYVHQPQHF	TGTGCCACCAGTGATGTCTATGTTCATCAGCCCCAGCATTTT
TRBV3-1	-	TRBJ1-2	few	CASSLTSGHNYGYTF	TGTGCCAGCAGCCTGACGTCAGGGCACAACTATGGCTACACCTTC
TRBV2	-	TRBJ1-2	many	CASTIGQLYGYTF	TGTGCCAGCACCATAGGACAACTCTATGGCTACACCTTC
TRBV7-6	TRBD2	TRBJ2-3	many	CASSLASGVTDTQYF	TGTGCCAGCAGCTTGGCTAGCGGGGTCACAGATACGCAGTATTTT
TRBV28	TRBD1	TRBJ1-5	many	CASKGDRKNQPQHF	TGTGCCAGCAAAGGGGACAGGAAGAATCAGCCCCAGCATTTT
TRBV6-1	-	TRBJ1-1	many	CASSEGGRVAFF	TGTGCCAGCAGTGAAGGGGGCAGGGTTGCTTTCTTT
TRBV6-2/TRBV6-3	TRBD1	TRBJ1-5	many	CASSYPGQGARSNQPQHF	TGTGCCAGCAGTTACCCTGGACAGGGGGCGAGGAGCAATCAGCCCCAGCATTTT
TRBV12-3/TRBV12-4	TRBD1	TRBJ2-5	-	CASTTGTAWATQYF	TGTGCCAGCACCACCGGGACAGCCTGGGCGACCCAGTACTTC
TRBV19	TRBD1	TRBJ1-5	many	CASRVWDRTINQPQHF	TGTGCCAGTAGGGTTTGGGACAGGACCATCAATCAGCCCCAGCATTTT
TRBV6-5	-	TRBJ2-7	many	CASSYNREQYF	TGTGCCAGCAGTTACAACCGCGAGCAGTACTTC
TRBV12-3/TRBV12-4	-	TRBJ2-2	many	CASTRREDGELFF	TGTGCCAGCACCAGAAGGGAAGACGGGGAGCTGTTTTTT
TRBV29-1	-	TRBJ1-2	many	CSVVAGYGYTF	TGCAGCGTTGTGGCAGGATATGGCTACACCTTC
TRBV5-1	TRBD1	TRBJ2-6	-	CASSVTGGRSGANVLTF	TGCGCCAGCAGCGTTACAGGGGGCAGATCTGGGGCCAACGTCCTGACTTTC
TRBV12-3/TRBV12-4	TRBD1	TRBJ1-6	many	CASSLGTGPSPLHF	TGTGCCAGCAGTCTGGGGACAGGGCCTTCACCCCTCCACTTT
TRBV12-3/TRBV12-4	-	TRBJ2-2	many	CASQGVGTGELFF	TGTGCCAGCCAGGGTGTAGGAACCGGGGAGCTGTTTTTT
TRBV20-1	-	TRBJ1-1	many	CSTRLRTEAFF	TGCAGTACCCGATTGCGGACTGAAGCTTTCTTT
TRBV19	TRBD2	TRBJ2-5	many	CASTFSAAGGLTVETQYF	TGTGCCAGTACCTTCTCGGCAGCGGGGGGCCTGACTGTAGAGACCCAGTACTTC
TRBV12-3/TRBV12-4	TRBD1	TRBJ2-7	-	CASSRLPGQGTYEQYF	TGTGCCAGCAGTCGTTTACCGGGACAGGGGACCTACGAGCAGTACTTC
TRBV5-4	-	TRBJ1-1	few	CASSPTSGYEAFF	TGTGCCAGCAGCCCCACCTCAGGGTATGAAGCTTTCTTT
TRBV12-3/TRBV12-4	-	TRBJ2-7	-	CASSFSRGFEQYF	TGTGCCAGCAGTTTCTCCAGGGGTTTCGAGCAGTACTTC
TRBV6-1	-	TRBJ2-7	many	CASRKTTTYEQYF	TGTGCCAGCAGAAAGACTACGACCTACGAGCAGTACTTC
TRBV29-1	-	TRBJ2-7	-	CSGGDIYEQYF	TGCAGCGGGGGGGACATCTACGAGCAGTACTTC
TRBV2	-	TRBJ1-1	many	CASSESAGARNTEAFF	TGTGCCAGCAGTGAATCGGCAGGGGCCAGGAACACTGAAGCTTTCTTT
TRBV6-2/TRBV6-3	-	TRBJ2-5	many	CASTRGEQETQYF	TGTGCCAGCACACGGGGCGAGCAAGAGACCCAGTACTTC